The 5 T cell receptor beta chains in this list originate from one sample, sequenced in a study of CD8 T cells in Susac syndrome. Reverse transcription used roughly 0.5 to 1 ug RNA and random hexamers. MiXCR, applied by TCRdb to the immunoSEQ multiplex PCR reads, yields one record per CDR3 protein. There are fewer than 200,000 distinct CDR3 sequences in the sample; roughly 94% occur only once, and 0.1% lies in the top ten. Sequencing was done on a sample of CD4+ T cells from PBMCs. These TCRs come from a human donor in good health.

The chain couples TRBV5-1 to TRBJ2-7; 15 bases line up with TRBD2. This CDR3 spans 17 amino acids. The trim removed 6 bases at V and 4 bases at J, leaving 11 bases unmatched. Germline CDR1 and CDR2: SGHRS and YFSETQ. This CDR3 is CASINGTSGRFWYEQYF. DNA for the CDR3: TGCGCCAGCATAAACGGGACTAGCGGGAGGTTTTGGTACGAGCAGTACTTC.

The chain carries TRBV9 and TRBJ1-4; 9 bases are a match to TRBD1. The CDR3 consists of 14 residues. CDR1 and CDR2 (germline): SGDLS, YYNGEE. V gave up 4 bases and J gave up 8 bases; unmatched junction bases: 6. Written as DNA, the CDR3 is TGTGCCAGCAGCCCCAGGACAGGGGAGGAAAAACTGTTTTTT. Its translation: CASSPRTGEEKLFF.

This chain links TRBV30 with TRBJ1-2; D uncertain. Germline assignment: CDR1 GTSNPN and CDR2 SVGIG (reference sequence). The ends were cut back, 0 bases at V and 6 bases at J, with 8 bases in the middle. The CDR3 runs to 12 residues. CDR3 in DNA: TGTGCCTGGAGTGTACTCCTCGATGGCTACACCTTC. Translation: CAWSVLLDGYTF.

This chain links TRBV27 with TRBJ1-5; 7 bases align to TRBD1. Trimming cost V 8 bases and J 0 bases; bases outside gene matches: 10. Germline V gene lookup returns CDR1 MNHEY and CDR2 SMNVEV (reference sequence). This CDR3 is 16 amino acids long. As DNA, the CDR3 is TGTGCCAGCGGAAGGGCCTCAGGGGGTAGCAATCAGCCCCAGCATTTT. Translation gives CASGRASGGSNQPQHF.

The chain links TRBV5-1 to TRBJ2-1, with 10 bases fitting TRBD1. The CDR3 runs 16 residues. Germline-derived CDR1 and CDR2 are SGHRS and YFSETQ. The trim removed 4 bases at V and 1 base at J, leaving 5 bases unmatched. CDR3 DNA sequence: TGCGCCAGCAGCAAGGGACAGGGGTGGTCCTACAATGAGCAGTTCTTC. This codes for CASSKGQGWSYNEQFF.